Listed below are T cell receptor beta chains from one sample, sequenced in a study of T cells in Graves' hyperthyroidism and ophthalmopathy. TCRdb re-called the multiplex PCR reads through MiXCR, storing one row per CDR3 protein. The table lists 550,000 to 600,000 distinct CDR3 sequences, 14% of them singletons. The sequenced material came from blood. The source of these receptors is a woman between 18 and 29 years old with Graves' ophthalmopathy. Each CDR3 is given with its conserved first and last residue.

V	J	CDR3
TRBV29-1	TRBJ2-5	CSGKTGTSYETQYF
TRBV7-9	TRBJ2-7	CASSPPSGTDYEQYF
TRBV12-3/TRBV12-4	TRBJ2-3	CASREGQVYGGTRDTQYF
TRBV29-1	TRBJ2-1	CSVKIGLAGRYNEQFF
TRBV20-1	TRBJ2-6	CSARQGGNSGANVLTF
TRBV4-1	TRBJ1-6	CASSQDYRGDSPLHF
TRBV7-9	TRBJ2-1	CASSLGTGGQNEQFF
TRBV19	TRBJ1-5	CASSIWGLGNQPQHF
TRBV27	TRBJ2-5	CASNDGTGRETQYF
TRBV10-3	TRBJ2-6	CAISTTSGRASGANVLTF
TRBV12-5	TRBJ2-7	CASGFAGVAYEQYF
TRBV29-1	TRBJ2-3	CSVERRGRNTQYF
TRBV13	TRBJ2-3	CASSARLAADTQYF
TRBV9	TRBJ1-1	CASSPAGLTGEAFF
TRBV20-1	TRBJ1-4	CSANQPSTNEKLFF
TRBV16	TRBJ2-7	CASSRTGGSGEQYF
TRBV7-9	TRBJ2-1	CASSLLGSGLYNEQFF
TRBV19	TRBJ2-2	CASSIGLAGALGELFF
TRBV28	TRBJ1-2	CASSWAGGGYGYTF
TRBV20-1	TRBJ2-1	CSAAIGTSGSNEQFF
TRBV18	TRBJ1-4	CASSLQGNNEKLFF
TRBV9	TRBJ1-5	CASSVEGNSNQPQHF
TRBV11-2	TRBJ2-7	CASSLDPGQGLHEQYF